The 29 T cell receptor beta chains below come from one sample, sequenced in a study of a mutant IDH1 vaccine in newly diagnosed glioma. Sample time point: week 11, during vaccination. The content of each vaccine dose was 300 ug of mutant IDH1 20-mer peptide, and topical imiquimod accompanied it. Their antigen targets remain unknown. Produced via immunoSEQ multiplex PCR; TCRdb's table is partial and in-frame only. The table includes about 67,000 clones, 75% to 90% detected once. Sample: PBMCs, taken from a glioma patient whose treatment included an IDH1 peptide vaccine. These receptors were collected from a man between 40 and 49 years old with glioma.

A single count supports this clone. The V gene is TRBV6-1, the J gene TRBJ1-6; D is ambiguous. The CDR3 consists of 13 residues. Germline loops: CDR1 MNHNS, CDR2 SASEGT. V gave up 3 bases and J gave up 7 bases, with 7 bases separating them. CDR3 DNA sequence: TGTGCCAGCAGTGACCCCAGGAATTCACCCCTCCACTTT. Protein sequence: CASSDPRNSPLHF.

The chain employs TRBV4-3 and TRBJ2-6, with D unresolved. Germline CDR1 reads LGHNA; CDR2 reads YSLEER. V was shortened by 0 bases and J by 0 bases, with 3 bases between the two germline ends. The CDR3 spans 15 residues. The CDR3 spells CASSQDGSGANVLTF. The CDR3 DNA reads as TGCGCCAGCAGCCAAGATGGCTCTGGGGCCAACGTCCTGACTTTC.

The chain couples TRBV28 to TRBJ1-5; 7 bases fit TRBD1. The CDR3 is 18 residues long. V was clipped by 6 bases and J by 4 bases; unmatched bases: 18. From germline, CDR1 is MDHEN and CDR2 SYDVKM. The CDR3 loop is CASSSTDRYLSANQPQHF. The CDR3 region has the DNA TGTGCCAGCAGCTCCACGGACAGGTACCTTTCGGCGAATCAGCCCCAGCATTTT.

The CDR3 sequence: CASSENPDYTSYEQYV. CDR3 nucleotides: TGTGCCAGCAGTGAAAATCCGGACTACACATCCTACGAGCAGTACGTC. This chain uses TRBV28 with TRBJ2-7; perhaps TRBD2 as D (6 bases). With 5 bases removed from V and 1 base from J, the gap between germline ends came to 18 bases. CDR1 and CDR2 (germline): MDHEN, SYDVKM. This CDR3 contains 16 residues.

This sequence joins TRBV14 and TRBJ2-7; TRBD1 agrees at 8 bases. The CDR3 covers 13 residues. The germline V gene encodes CDR1 SGHDN and CDR2 FVKESK. Germline trimming cut 5 bases from V and 9 bases from J; bases unmatched to any gene: 9. The CDR3 coding sequence is TGTGCCAGCAGCTTGACAGGGGCCCAAGGGCAGTACGTC. This gives the protein CASSLTGAQGQYV.

The chain employs TRBV7-3 and TRBJ2-1; D may be TRBD1 or TRBD2 (5 bases each). CDR1 and CDR2 (germline): SGHTA, FQGTGA. Trimming pared 3 bases from V and 0 bases from J, leaving 12 bases between. CDR3 length: 16 amino acids. CDR3 nucleotide sequence: TGTGCCAGCAGCTTCATTGCAGGGACCTCCTACAATGAGCAGTTCTTC. Encoded protein: CASSFIAGTSYNEQFF. The variable domain in full, completed from reference TRBV7-3 and TRBJ2-1, reads GAGVSQTPSNKVTEKGKYVELRCDPISGHTALYWYRQSLGQGPEFLIYFQGTGAADDSGLPNDRFFAVRPEGSVSTLKIQRTERGDSAVYLCASSFIAGTSYNEQFFGPGTRLTVL.

This chain links TRBV5-1 with TRBJ2-7, with D unresolved. This CDR3 is 12 amino acids long. Trimming stripped 2 bases from V and 6 bases from J, with 9 bases between. Germline V gene sequence: CDR1 SGHRS, CDR2 YFSETQ. The CDR3 DNA sequence: TGCGCCAGCAGCTTATTGTCTCGCGAGCAGTACTTC. Translated, it gives CASSLLSREQYF.

This chain joins TRBV7-9 and TRBJ2-5, with D uncertain. This CDR3 has 12 amino acids. From germline, CDR1 is SEHNR and CDR2 FQNEAQ (reference sequence). V dropped 2 bases and J dropped 7 bases, with 8 bases sitting between them. The CDR3 nucleotides are TGTGCCAGCAGCTTACCCCCGGGGACCCAGTACTTC. It yields the protein CASSLPPGTQYF. Drawing the rest from reference TRBV7-9 and TRBJ2-5, the complete variable domain is DTGVSQNPRHKITKRGQNVTFRCDPISEHNRLYWYRQTLGQGPEFLTYFQNEAQLEKSRLLSDRFSAERPKGSFSTLEIQRTEQGDSAMYLCASSLPPGTQYFGPGTRLLVL.

The chain combines TRBV5-6 with TRBJ1-5, with a possible D match to TRBD1 (5 bases). V was clipped by 2 bases and J by 2 bases, with 14 bases between them. CDR1 SGHDT and CDR2 YYEEEE come from the germline V gene. This CDR3 has 16 amino acids. CDR3 DNA sequence: TGTGCCAGCAGCTTCAGGGCTATAGATGGCAATCAGCCCCAGCATTTT. Translation: CASSFRAIDGNQPQHF.

The genes are TRBV5-1 and TRBJ2-3, with TRBD2 identical over 9 bases. The length of the CDR3 is 17 residues. J lost 5 bases, V lost 4 bases, and 14 bases had no gene match. The germline V gene has CDR1 SGHRS and CDR2 YFSETQ. The DNA for the CDR3 is TGCGCCAGCAGCGCCAGCCCGGGACTAGCCTTATTAGATACGCAGTATTTT. It encodes CASSASPGLALLDTQYF.

The chain employs TRBV18 and TRBJ1-5, with unresolved D. V lost 0 bases to trimming and J lost 7 bases, with 4 bases between them. Looked up from germline, CDR1 is KGHSH and CDR2 is LQKENI. This CDR3 is built from 12 residues. Here the CDR3 DNA reads TGTGCCAGCTCACCACCGGGACAGCCCCAGCATTTT. Protein: CASSPPGQPQHF.

This rearrangement joins TRBV2 to TRBJ2-6; the match to TRBD1 covers 8 bases. CDR3 length equals 17 residues. Germline CDR1 reads SNHLY; CDR2 reads FYNNEI. Unmatched junction bases numbered 11, after V lost 7 bases and J lost 3 bases. CDR3 region: CASTPISRGLGANVLTF. The CDR3 DNA sequence: TGTGCCAGCACCCCAATAAGCAGGGGGCTTGGGGCCAACGTCCTGACTTTC.

This sequence joins TRBV4-1 and TRBJ1-2; TRBD1 might be the D (5 bases). The CDR3 is 17 residues long. Germline V gene sequence: CDR1 MGHRA, CDR2 YSYEKL. V lost 0 bases and J lost 1, with 15 bases in between. The CDR3 region is CASSQDAGGADNYGYTF. The CDR3 bases are TGCGCCAGCAGCCAAGATGCCGGAGGGGCGGATAACTATGGCTACACCTTC.

The chain uses TRBV7-9 and TRBJ2-3; TRBD2 agrees at 7 bases. The CDR3 sequence is 18 residues long. Germline V lookup: CDR1 SEHNR, CDR2 FQNEAQ (reference sequence). Trimming removed 5 bases from V and 1 base from J; junction bases left unmatched: 15. CDR3 nucleotides: TGTGCCAGCAGCACCCGTATAGTTCGGGGGGAAGGCACAGATACGCAGTATTTT. It codes for CASSTRIVRGEGTDTQYF.

This clone was detected only a few times. The chain couples TRBV6-4 to TRBJ1-1; D unresolved. The CDR3 has 13 residues. Per the germline V gene, CDR1 is MRHNA and CDR2 is SNTAGT. V lost 1 base and J 5 bases, leaving 8 bases between the germline ends. The chain's CDR3 is CASSDWRGTEAFF. CDR3 nucleotides: TGTGCCAGCAGTGACTGGCGAGGGACTGAAGCTTTCTTT.

This sequence joins TRBV28 and TRBJ2-7, with 13 bases that match TRBD2. The CDR3 is made up of 21 amino acids. V lost 4 bases, J lost 1 base, and 19 bases stayed unmatched. The germline CDR1 and CDR2 sequences are MDHEN and SYDVKM. CDR3 protein: CASSSIPHERLAGGRSYEQYF. The CDR3 nucleotides read TGTGCCAGCAGTTCTATCCCGCATGAGAGACTAGCGGGAGGCAGGTCCTACGAGCAGTACTTC.

By sample share, this clone is medium-sized (0.01 to 0.1%). The same CDR3 arises from other DNA sequences in this sample as well. V and J are TRBV7-9 and TRBJ1-2; 7 bases map to TRBD1. The J segment lost 6 bases and the V segment lost 4 bases, leaving 8 bases of the junction unmatched. CDR3 length equals 14 residues. Germline loops: CDR1 SEHNR, CDR2 FQNEAQ (reference sequence). This CDR3 is CASSSDRAMDGYTF. The CDR3 bases are TGTGCCAGCAGCTCCGACAGGGCGATGGATGGCTACACCTTC.

Comments on this clone: This may arise from a read error, as a much more abundant clone is one base away. Other nucleotide sequences in the sample specify the same CDR3. The genes are TRBV27 and TRBJ1-5; no definite D call. V dropped 5 bases and J dropped 6 bases, with 20 bases sitting between them. Germline-derived CDR1 and CDR2 are MNHEY and SMNVEV (reference sequence). The CDR3 is made up of 16 amino acids. The CDR3 DNA sequence: TGTGCCAGCAGTCCTGAATTGCCGGATTTAGGTCAGCCCCAGCATTTT. This translates into CASSPELPDLGQPQHF.

V gene TRBV21-1 combines with J gene TRBJ2-7. TRBV21-1 is a pseudogene. This CDR3 has 16 residues. This CDR3 is CANTPGPEGWFHEQYF. The CDR3 DNA reads as TGTGCCAACACCCCGGGACCGGAAGGGTGGTTCCACGAGCAGTACTTC.

This rearrangement joins TRBV5-1 to TRBJ2-1; TRBD2 matches at 10 bases. V dropped 3 bases and J dropped 3; count of bases not matched to a gene: 3. This CDR3 spans 15 amino acids. The germline V gene has CDR1 SGHRS and CDR2 YFSETQ. The CDR3 reads CASSSLAGDYNEQFF. CDR3 bases: TGCGCCAGCAGCTCTCTAGCGGGAGACTACAATGAGCAGTTCTTC.

The chain combines TRBV10-2 with TRBJ1-5; no firm D call. In germline, CDR1 is WSHSY, CDR2 SAAADI. CDR3 length: 16 residues. Between the trimmed V and J ends, which lost 0 bases and 0 bases, there was a span of 9 bases. DNA of the CDR3: TGCGCCAGCAGTGAGTCGCCCGGCAATAGCAATCAGCCCCAGCATTTT. Translating gives CASSESPGNSNQPQHF.

This chain joins TRBV10-3 and TRBJ2-3; no reliable D call. V was clipped by 2 bases and J by 2 bases, with 17 bases between them. Germline CDR1 and CDR2: ENHRY and SYGVKD. The CDR3 length is 17 residues. In DNA form, the CDR3 reads TGTGCCATCAGTGAGAGGCCGGGCTCCGAGTTCACAGATACGCAGTATTTT. This sequence encodes CAISERPGSEFTDTQYF.

With regard to this clone: Relative to the germline gene, one junction end is altered; a read error may explain this. The rearrangement links TRBV18 to TRBJ2-7; no firm D call. Germline V CDR1 and CDR2: KGHSH, LQKENI. The CDR3 is made up of 11 amino acids. The CDR3 nucleotides are TGTGCCAGCCGGTTCTCCGACGAGCAGTACTTC. It encodes CASRFSDEQYF.

The table lists this clone with a few counts. Within the sample, other DNA sequences also encode this same CDR3. The rearrangement links TRBV19 to TRBJ2-5, with 7 bases identical to TRBD2. Germline V gene lookup returns CDR1 LNHDA and CDR2 SQIVND (reference sequence). V lost 4 bases, J lost 5 bases, and 4 bases stayed unmatched. The CDR3 runs 13 residues. CDR3 nucleotides: TGTGCCAGTAGTAATAGCGGGTGGGAGACCCAGTACTTC. This translates into CASSNSGWETQYF.

The V call is TRBV10-3, the J call TRBJ1-2; D unclear. The CDR3 sequence is 11 residues long. Per germline, CDR1 ENHRY and CDR2 SYGVKD. V lost 8 bases to trimming and J lost 3 bases, with 7 bases between them. The DNA for the CDR3 is TGTGCCATCTATGCAGACTATGGCTACACCTTC. It translates to CAIYADYGYTF.

V gene TRBV7-2 combines with J gene TRBJ1-2, with TRBD1 matching over 7 bases. Germline loops: CDR1 SGHTA, CDR2 FQGNSA. The CDR3 is made up of 15 amino acids. Trimming cost V 7 bases and J 4 bases; bases outside gene matches: 12. CDR3 sequence (DNA): TGTGCCAGCACCGTGACCGACAGGGCTAGCTATGGCTACACCTTC. It translates to CASTVTDRASYGYTF.

This CDR3 reads CAWSVPPYTEAFF. In DNA, the CDR3 is TGTGCCTGGAGTGTACCCCCTTACACTGAAGCTTTCTTT. The rearrangement uses TRBV30 and TRBJ1-1; D is unclear. Trimming shortened V by 0 bases and J by 3 bases, and 8 bases separated the two germline ends. From germline, CDR1 is GTSNPN and CDR2 SVGIG (reference sequence). The CDR3 length is 13 residues.

The chain has TRBV11-1 and TRBJ2-7; D might be TRBD1 (6 bases). CDR3 size: 13 residues. V shed 1 base and J shed 4 bases, with 8 bases lying between them. Germline assignment: CDR1 SGHAT and CDR2 FQDESV (reference sequence). The CDR3 region has the DNA TGTGCCAGCAGCTTAGGACAGGAATACGAGCAGTACTTC. Translated, it gives CASSLGQEYEQYF.

The rearrangement uses TRBV2 and TRBJ1-3; a possible D gene is TRBD1 (5 bases). The CDR3 sequence is 12 residues long. V lost 7 bases and J lost 8, with 12 bases in between. Germline loops: CDR1 SNHLY, CDR2 FYNNEI. CDR3 sequence (DNA): TGTGCCAGCAAGGCTCTAGGGGACACCATATATTTT. Translation gives CASKALGDTIYF.